This passage covers 28 T cell receptor beta chains from one sample sequenced in a study of blood T cell repertoires in COVID-19. Sequencing was performed with immunoSEQ multiplex PCR; in TCRdb, only in-frame clones are kept and a portion is missing. This table holds about 110,000 clones, 76% found once. Sequences were obtained from peripheral blood. Receptors originate from an elderly woman with acute or convalescent COVID-19.

This clone was seen a handful of times. The CDR3 protein is CASSIRDTFNEKLFF. The CDR3 nucleotides read TGTGCCAGCTCGATCCGGGACACTTTTAATGAAAAACTGTTTTTT. V and J are TRBV18 and TRBJ1-4; D is perhaps TRBD1 (6 bases). The germline V gene encodes CDR1 KGHSH and CDR2 LQKENI. Trimming left V 6 bases short and J 4 bases short, with 15 bases between. CDR3 length equals 15 residues. Full variable domain (remainder filled in from reference TRBV18 and TRBJ1-4): NAGVMQNPRHLVRRRGQEARLRCSPMKGHSHVYWYRQLPEEGLKFMVYLQKENIIDESGMPKERFSAEFPKEGPSILRIQQVVRGDSAAYFCASSIRDTFNEKLFFGSGTQLSVL.

V and J are TRBV29-1 and TRBJ1-2, with no clear D. Trimming pared 1 base from V and 8 bases from J, leaving 14 bases between. The CDR3 is made up of 13 amino acids. Germline V CDR1 and CDR2: SQVTM, ANQGSEA. CDR3 sequence: CSVEGGSGGGYTF. The DNA for the CDR3 is TGCAGCGTTGAAGGAGGGTCGGGTGGAGGCTACACCTTC.

The rearrangement joins TRBV7-9 to TRBJ1-2; a possible D gene is TRBD1 (5 bases). The length of the CDR3 is 13 residues. V lost 2 bases, J lost 5 bases, and 9 bases lay in between. Germline V gives CDR1 SEHNR, CDR2 FQNEAQ (reference sequence). This chain's CDR3 is CASSLQGWYGYTF. The DNA for the CDR3 is TGTGCCAGCAGCTTACAGGGTTGGTATGGCTACACCTTC.

J is TRBJ1-3 and V is TRBV19; no clear D gene. The V end was cut by 11 bases, the J end by 3 bases, with 20 bases between. The CDR3 has 15 residues. Germline lookup yields CDR1 LNHDA and CDR2 SQIVND (reference sequence). The CDR3 is CACWRGGFFGNTIYF. For the CDR3, the DNA is TGTGCCTGCTGGCGGGGAGGCTTCTTTGGAAACACCATATATTTT.

This chain connects TRBV5-1 to TRBJ1-2; 7 nucleotides match TRBD1. The V and J ends lost 2 bases and 1 base, in that order; junction bases with no gene match: 14. The CDR3 has 18 residues. CDR1 and CDR2 from the germline V gene are SGHRS and YFSETQ. The CDR3 DNA sequence: TGCGCCAGCAGCTTAGGGACAGCTTCGGGCAAAAATAACTATGGCTACACCTTC. This translates into CASSLGTASGKNNYGYTF.

This clone was seen more than once but under ten times. This chain connects TRBV10-3 to TRBJ2-5; D might be TRBD1 (6 bases). Deletions cut 11 bases from V and 2 bases from J, with 15 bases between. The length of the CDR3 is 13 residues. CDR1 is ENHRY and CDR2 is SYGVKD in the germline V gene. DNA for the CDR3: TGTGCCGTCGCAGCAGGGGAACAAGAGACCCAGTACTTC. Translating it yields CAVAAGEQETQYF.

This rearrangement joins TRBV7-9 to TRBJ2-3; D is perhaps TRBD2 (6 bases). Germline V lookup: CDR1 SEHNR, CDR2 FQNEAQ (reference sequence). The ends were cut back, 1 base at V and 1 base at J, with 9 bases in the middle. The CDR3 sequence is 15 residues long. The CDR3 DNA reads as TGTGCCAGCAGCTTAGTTGGGGAGGGCACAGATACGCAGTATTTT. As protein: CASSLVGEGTDTQYF. Drawing the rest from reference TRBV7-9 and TRBJ2-3, the complete variable domain is DTGVSQNPRHKITKRGQNVTFRCDPISEHNRLYWYRQTLGQGPEFLTYFQNEAQLEKSRLLSDRFSAERPKGSFSTLEIQRTEQGDSAMYLCASSLVGEGTDTQYFGPGTRLTVL.

The chain is built from TRBV19 and TRBJ2-2; D gene ambiguous. V was cut by 4 bases and J by 7 bases, with 13 bases left in between. Germline CDR1 reads LNHDA; CDR2 reads SQIVND (reference sequence). The CDR3 contains 14 residues. The CDR3 loop is CASSTLTIHGELFF. For the CDR3, the DNA is TGTGCCAGTAGTACCCTAACGATCCACGGGGAGCTGTTTTTT.

This clone was picked up a small number of times. This chain uses TRBV19 with TRBJ2-5; tentative D call: TRBD1 (5 bases). V gave up 3 bases and J gave up 0 bases, with 11 bases separating them. CDR1 is LNHDA and CDR2 is SQIVND in the germline V gene (reference sequence). The CDR3 contains 15 residues. CDR3 sequence: CASSITSGNQETQYF. In DNA form, the CDR3 reads TGTGCCAGTAGTATCACGTCAGGGAACCAAGAGACCCAGTACTTC.

The genes are TRBV6-6 and TRBJ1-5, with D tentatively TRBD1 (5 bases). The length of the CDR3 is 16 residues. Trimming stripped 0 bases from V and 7 bases from J, with 16 bases between. Germline CDR1 is MNHNY and CDR2 is SVGAGI (reference sequence). The CDR3 loop reads CASSYSMGGYGQPQHF. In DNA form, the CDR3 reads TGTGCCAGCAGTTACTCGATGGGGGGGTATGGACAGCCCCAGCATTTT.

This clone has a single count. V and J are TRBV6-4 and TRBJ2-7; TRBD2 might be the D (6 bases). This CDR3 has 15 amino acids. Per the germline V gene, CDR1 is MRHNA and CDR2 is SNTAGT. V was pared by 4 bases and J by 0 bases, with 13 bases between. In nucleotides, the CDR3 is TGTGCCAGCAGTGGGTTGGCGGGGTACTCCTACGAGCAGTACTTC. Protein product: CASSGLAGYSYEQYF.

J is TRBJ2-7 and V is TRBV5-6; 10 positions agree with TRBD2. The CDR3 is 14 residues long. Germline V gene data show CDR1 as SGHDT and CDR2 as YYEEEE. V dropped 4 bases and J dropped 6; count of bases not matched to a gene: 7. The CDR3 here is CASSPLAGVREQYF. The CDR3 coding sequence is TGTGCCAGCAGCCCTCTAGCGGGAGTACGCGAGCAGTACTTC.

The chain uses TRBV7-9 and TRBJ1-1; D gene unclear. Germline-derived CDR1 and CDR2 are SEHNR and FQNEAQ (reference sequence). Trimming cost V 1 base and J 7 bases, with 10 bases left between them. This CDR3 has 13 residues. The CDR3 spells CASSLGRVNEAFF. The CDR3 coding sequence is TGTGCCAGCAGCTTAGGCCGGGTTAATGAAGCTTTCTTT.

The genes are TRBV12-3 or TRBV12-4 and TRBJ1-6; tentatively, D is TRBD1 (6 bases). The CDR3 extends over 12 amino acids. V was pared by 6 bases and J by 10 bases, with 10 bases between. This chain's CDR3 is CASRDSHSPLHF. The DNA of the CDR3 is TGTGCCAGCAGGGACAGTCACTCACCCCTCCACTTT.

This clone was picked up a small number of times. This sequence joins TRBV6-6 and TRBJ1-2; tentatively, D is TRBD1 (5 bases). Germline CDR1 and CDR2: MNHNY and SVGAGI (reference sequence). V was clipped by 4 bases and J by 6 bases, with 15 bases between them. CDR3 length: 14 amino acids. CDR3 amino acids: CASSSQGMGHGYTF. CDR3 DNA: TGTGCCAGCAGTTCCCAGGGAATGGGGCATGGCTACACCTTC.

This clone has a single count. The rearrangement joins TRBV28 to TRBJ2-7, with 9 bases that match TRBD2. The CDR3 runs to 13 residues. Germline V lookup: CDR1 MDHEN, CDR2 SYDVKM. Trimming removed 8 bases from V and 4 bases from J; junction bases left unmatched: 6. The CDR3 coding sequence is TGTGCCAGCGTTAGCGGGAGCGGGTACGAGCAGTACTTC. Translation: CASVSGSGYEQYF.

The rearrangement joins TRBV5-6 to TRBJ2-2; 11 nucleotides match TRBD2. CDR3 length equals 18 residues. The V gene end was trimmed by 0 bases and the J gene end by 1 base; junction bases not matched to a gene: 5. The V gene's germline CDR1 is SGHDT and CDR2 YYEEEE. The CDR3 bases are TGTGCCAGCAGCTTGGCCCCAACTAGCGGGGGGAACACCGGGGAGCTGTTTTTT. Residues: CASSLAPTSGGNTGELFF.

The V call is TRBV21-1, the J call TRBJ2-7; the tabulated D call, TRBD2, remains unverified against the DNA. TRBV21-1 is a recognized pseudogene. The CDR3 is 18 residues long. DNA of the CDR3: TGTGCCAGCAGCAAAAAGGGGCTAGCGGGGGGGCCTTTTTACGAGCAGTACTTC. It specifies CASSKKGLAGGPFYEQYF.

The chain carries TRBV5-8 and TRBJ1-4; no clear D gene. Germline-derived CDR1 and CDR2 are SGHTS and YDEGEE. Trimming removed 0 bases at V and 0 bases at J, with 6 bases between. The CDR3 runs 15 residues. The CDR3 protein is CASSLGVATNEKLFF. CDR3 nucleotides: TGTGCCAGCAGCTTGGGAGTTGCAACTAATGAAAAACTGTTTTTT.

The rearrangement uses TRBV10-3 and TRBJ2-3, with 7 bases aligning to TRBD1. With 0 bases clipped from V and 2 bases from J, the junction kept 11 bases outside the gene matches. The CDR3 contains 18 residues. The germline gives CDR1 ENHRY, CDR2 SYGVKD. This CDR3 reads CAISESYHTGVLTDTQYF. Written as DNA, the CDR3 is TGTGCCATCAGTGAGTCGTATCACACAGGGGTCCTCACAGATACGCAGTATTTT.

The gene calls are TRBV5-1 and TRBJ2-1; D is uncertain. The CDR3 sequence is 15 residues long. Germline CDR1 SGHRS, CDR2 YFSETQ. V was trimmed by 2 bases and J by 0 bases, leaving 9 bases between them. Here the CDR3 reads CASSLSVSSYNEQFF. CDR3 DNA sequence: TGCGCCAGCAGCTTAAGCGTAAGCTCCTACAATGAGCAGTTCTTC.

The J gene is TRBJ2-7, the V gene TRBV7-2; 9 bases line up with TRBD2. Germline V gene sequence: CDR1 SGHTA, CDR2 FQGNSA. The CDR3 consists of 15 residues. J gave up 6 bases and V 2 bases, and 8 bases lay outside the gene matches. The CDR3 DNA follows: TGTGCCAGCAGCTTATCTCGCGGGAGGGCGGGCGAGCAGTACTTC. Translated: CASSLSRGRAGEQYF.

CDR3 in amino acids: CASSKSPSPHYEQYF. The CDR3 DNA reads as TGTGCCAGCAGCAAATCTCCTAGTCCCCACTACGAGCAGTACTTC. The V and J genes are TRBV21-1 and TRBJ2-7; no DNA check was done on the table's D call, TRBD2. TRBV21-1 is tagged as a pseudogene. The CDR3 length is 15 residues.

This clone appeared a single time. This rearrangement joins TRBV2 to TRBJ1-3; D gene unclear. Trimming pared 7 bases from V and 0 bases from J, leaving 22 bases between. This CDR3 has 18 amino acids. Per germline, CDR1 SNHLY and CDR2 FYNNEI. CDR3 sequence: CASNINGVQPHSGNTIYF. The CDR3 DNA follows: TGTGCCAGCAACATAAACGGGGTCCAACCCCACTCTGGAAACACCATATATTTT.

Comment on this clone: This CDR3 is also generated by other DNA sequences in the sample. The chain recombines TRBV19 with TRBJ1-5; 7 bases agree with TRBD1. CDR1 LNHDA and CDR2 SQIVND come from the germline V gene (reference sequence). The CDR3 runs 15 residues. J was trimmed by 3 bases and V by 5 bases; bases with no gene match: 7. The CDR3 region is CASSAGQVFNQPQHF. The CDR3 nucleotides are TGTGCCAGTAGTGCCGGACAGGTATTCAATCAGCCCCAGCATTTT.

The chain is built from TRBV12-3 or TRBV12-4 and TRBJ1-2, with D possibly being TRBD1 (6 bases). This CDR3 is 13 amino acids long. Trimming took 6 bases from V and 5 from J, leaving 13 bases between them. CDR3 residues: CASSLDRGYGYTF. The DNA for the CDR3 is TGTGCCAGCAGCCTGGACAGAGGATATGGCTACACCTTC.

The chain employs TRBV6-5 and TRBJ1-1; D is possibly TRBD1 (6 bases). V dropped 0 bases and J dropped 0 bases, with 8 bases sitting between them. The germline V gene has CDR1 MNHEY and CDR2 SVGAGI. This CDR3 comprises 15 residues. The CDR3 sequence is CASSYSDRMNTEAFF. The CDR3 nucleotides read TGTGCCAGCAGTTACTCCGACAGGATGAACACTGAAGCTTTCTTT.

V gene TRBV9 combines with J gene TRBJ2-7; 10 bases are shared with TRBD1. CDR1 and CDR2 from the germline V gene are SGDLS and YYNGEE. The V and J ends lost 0 bases and 9 bases, in that order; junction bases with no gene match: 15. The length of the CDR3 is 17 residues. Written as DNA, the CDR3 is TGTGCCAGCAGCGTAGAGGACGGGACAGGGGCCGGCTTTCGGCAGTACTTC. Its protein product is CASSVEDGTGAGFRQYF.